This T cell receptor beta chain was recovered during a study of OX40 agonist ivuxolimab in advanced cancers. In the study overall: An anti-OX40 (CD134) antibody with agonistic activity, ivuxolimab, was administered to patients.

Assay used: immunoSEQ multiplex PCR; TCRdb lists only in-frame clones, some missing. The sample lists some 71,000 clones, approximately 84% seen once, with about 8% in the top ten. Study conclusions and caveats: Part of the nonresponder group also had normalized T-cell clonal expansion that was low.

Patients were ineligible given autoimmune disease history or systemic immunosuppression. As concerns this clone: The antigen is not known.

In germline, CDR1 is KGHSH, CDR2 LQKENI. The CDR3 has 12 amino acids. Trimming took off 6 bases at V and 3 bases at J, with 9 bases between the two ends. Sample: CD4+ or CD8+ T cells sorted from blood, taken in a trial of the OX40 agonist ivuxolimab. The rearrangement uses TRBV18 and TRBJ2-7; D remains unclear. The clonotype comes from an adult with an advanced solid tumor such as melanoma, head and neck, liver or kidney cancer. CDR3 nucleotides: TGTGCCAGCTCGCCAACCAACTACGAGCAGTACTTC. This translates into CASSPTNYEQYF. Together with reference TRBV18 and TRBJ2-7, the CDR3 gives the full variable domain: NAGVMQNPRHLVRRRGQEARLRCSPMKGHSHVYWYRQLPEEGLKFMVYLQKENIIDESGMPKERFSAEFPKEGPSILRIQQVVRGDSAAYFCASSPTNYEQYFGPGTRLTVT.